This T cell receptor beta chain is from a study of blood T cell repertoires in COVID-19. The wider study: There were acute and convalescent COVID-19 samples, and they came from the United States, Italy and Spain.

This CDR3 region has 16 residues. The germline gives CDR1 MDHEN, CDR2 SYDVKM. J was trimmed by 7 bases and V by 4 bases; bases with no gene match: 15. In the original workflow: Researchers report that nucleated cell counts were estimated from reference gene primer amplification. Sequenced by immunoSEQ multiplex PCR; TCRdb stores in-frame clones only, minus some. The V and J calls and clone size are taken from that table; D and trimming were inferred from the DNA. The table lists over 250,000 clones, around nine tenths of them singletons. Sequenced: peripheral blood. This chain links TRBV28 with TRBJ1-1; 7 positions match TRBD1. The sequence was collected from a man aged 50-59 years with acute or convalescent COVID-19. The CDR3 sequence: CASSSTGTESGSEAFF. CDR3 DNA sequence: TGTGCCAGCAGTTCCACCGGGACAGAGTCCGGTAGTGAAGCTTTCTTT.